These T cell receptor beta chains were read from a single sample in a study of blood T cell repertoires in COVID-19. This table comes from immunoSEQ multiplex PCR, and its TCRdb copy is limited to in-frame clones, with some not included. The data hold roughly 330,000 clones, with roughly 90% observed a single time. Sequencing was carried out using peripheral blood. These receptors originate from a woman aged 50 to 60 with active or convalescent COVID-19. CDR3s include the opening cysteine and the closing phenylalanine or tryptophan. A D gene is named only where the DNA matches it firmly. Expanded clones are given a class, and other clones once, few, many or no size at all.

DNA: TGTGCCAGCAGTGTACAGCTGAACACTGAAGCTTTCTTT
CDR3: CASSVQLNTEAFF
size: -
D: -
V: TRBV27
J: TRBJ1-1

DNA: TGTGCCAGCAGCCGAAGGCGGGACACCGGGGAGCTGTTTTTT
CDR3: CASSRRRDTGELFF
size: -
D: -
V: TRBV3-1/TRBV3-2
J: TRBJ2-2

DNA: TGTGCCAGCAGCTTAATGCTAGGCGGGTTCTTC
CDR3: CASSLMLGGFF
size: -
D: -
V: TRBV7-2
J: TRBJ2-1

DNA: TGTGCCAGCAGTTTGGGGGCTGGATGGGTTCAGCCCCAGCATTTT
CDR3: CASSLGAGWVQPQHF
size: once
D: -
V: TRBV28
J: TRBJ1-5

DNA: TGTGCCTGGAGTCCAGACAGGGGCCCTGTTAACAATGAGCAGTTCTTC
CDR3: CAWSPDRGPVNNEQFF
size: -
D: TRBD1
V: TRBV30
J: TRBJ2-1

DNA: TGTGCCAGCAGCTTAGCAGACAGGGGAGGAACTGAAGCTTTCTTT
CDR3: CASSLADRGGTEAFF
size: -
D: TRBD1
V: TRBV7-9
J: TRBJ1-1

DNA: TGCGCCAGCAGCTTGGCCGGACTAGCGGGCAAGGAGCAGTACTTC
CDR3: CASSLAGLAGKEQYF
size: -
D: TRBD2
V: TRBV5-1
J: TRBJ2-7

DNA: TGTGCCAGCAGCCAAGATCTTGGGGGCGGAGAGCAGTACTTC
CDR3: CASSQDLGGGEQYF
size: once
D: -
V: TRBV4-2
J: TRBJ2-7

DNA: TGTGCCAGCCGAACGGGACAGGGATGGACCGGGGAGCTGTTTTTT
CDR3: CASRTGQGWTGELFF
size: once
D: TRBD1
V: TRBV11-2
J: TRBJ2-2

DNA: TGTGCCAGCTCACCACGGCAGGGTGAATCACCCCTCCACTTT
CDR3: CASSPRQGESPLHF
size: -
D: -
V: TRBV18
J: TRBJ1-6

DNA: TGTGCCAGCAGCTTAGATCCCGGTTCTGAGCAGTTCTTC
CDR3: CASSLDPGSEQFF
size: -
D: -
V: TRBV11-2
J: TRBJ2-1

DNA: TGTGCCACCAGTGACTCGGGGTCAGGAGACGGGGAGCTGTTTTTT
CDR3: CATSDSGSGDGELFF
size: -
D: -
V: TRBV24-1
J: TRBJ2-2

DNA: TGTGCCAGCAGTCAACAGGGGGCGAGCACTGAAGCTTTCTTT
CDR3: CASSQQGASTEAFF
size: -
D: TRBD1
V: TRBV6-2/TRBV6-3
J: TRBJ1-1

DNA: TGTGCCAGTAGGCAAACAGGGTTTGCCCCCCATAGCAATCAGCCCCAGCATTTT
CDR3: CASRQTGFAPHSNQPQHF
size: -
D: -
V: TRBV19
J: TRBJ1-5

DNA: TGTGCCAGCAGCGTAGGACAGGGGGTCAACACCGGGGAGCTGTTTTTT
CDR3: CASSVGQGVNTGELFF
size: -
D: TRBD1
V: TRBV9
J: TRBJ2-2

DNA: TGTGCCAGTAGACCCCTCGGTTGGGAGGAGTATGGCTACACCTTC
CDR3: CASRPLGWEEYGYTF
size: once
D: -
V: TRBV19
J: TRBJ1-2

DNA: TGTGCCAGCAGCGTCACCTCCTTTCGGTCGTCCTCTGGAAACACCATATATTTT
CDR3: CASSVTSFRSSSGNTIYF
size: once
D: -
V: TRBV11-2
J: TRBJ1-3

DNA: TGTGCCCCCAGAGTCTGGGATGGCACAGGTGAAAAACTGTTTTTT
CDR3: CAPRVWDGTGEKLFF
size: -
D: -
V: TRBV27
J: TRBJ1-4

DNA: TGCGCCAGCAGCCAAGATCTACAGGGCTTAAACTATGGCTACACCTTC
CDR3: CASSQDLQGLNYGYTF
size: -
D: -
V: TRBV4-1
J: TRBJ1-2

DNA: TGTGCCAGCAGTCGTACAGGGGGCAAGCAGTACTTC
CDR3: CASSRTGGKQYF
size: -
D: TRBD1
V: TRBV13
J: TRBJ2-7

DNA: TGTGCCAGCAGCATTAGCGGGAGTGGTGAGCAGTTCTTC
CDR3: CASSISGSGEQFF
size: -
D: TRBD2
V: TRBV12-3/TRBV12-4
J: TRBJ2-1

DNA: TGTGCCAGCAGCAAAGAGAAGGAGAAAAACACTGAAGCTTTCTTT
CDR3: CASSKEKEKNTEAFF
size: -
D: -
V: TRBV21-1
J: TRBJ1-1

DNA: TGTGCCAGCAAAAAGCTAGTGGGTGACTATGGCTACACCTTC
CDR3: CASKKLVGDYGYTF
size: -
D: -
V: TRBV2
J: TRBJ1-2

DNA: TGCGCCAGCAGCGCCCGACTAGATACCTACGAGCAGTACTTC
CDR3: CASSARLDTYEQYF
size: -
D: -
V: TRBV10-2
J: TRBJ2-7

DNA: TGTGCCAGCAGCCCCCCCAGTCCCGGGATATACACTGAAGCTTTCTTT
CDR3: CASSPPSPGIYTEAFF
size: -
D: -
V: TRBV7-9
J: TRBJ1-1

DNA: TGTGCCACCAGCGGGCAGGGGGTCAACGAGCAGTACTTC
CDR3: CATSGQGVNEQYF
size: -
D: TRBD1
V: TRBV15
J: TRBJ2-7

DNA: TGTGCCAGCAGCTTTTTATCTGACAGGGGGTGGCGAGAGACCCAGTACTTC
CDR3: CASSFLSDRGWRETQYF
size: -
D: TRBD1
V: TRBV7-9
J: TRBJ2-5

DNA: TGTGCCAGCATCGCAGGGGACACTGAAGCTTTCTTT
CDR3: CASIAGDTEAFF
size: -
D: -
V: TRBV6-1
J: TRBJ1-1

DNA: TGTGCCAGCCGGATCAGGGAAGGGGAAGCTTTCTTT
CDR3: CASRIREGEAFF
size: few
D: -
V: TRBV28
J: TRBJ1-1

DNA: TGTGCCAGCAGTATAATGAGACTAGCGGACAATGAGCAGTTCTTC
CDR3: CASSIMRLADNEQFF
size: -
D: TRBD2
V: TRBV27
J: TRBJ2-1

DNA: TGTGCCAGTAGTTTAACGGACACCTCTGGAAACACCATATATTTT
CDR3: CASSLTDTSGNTIYF
size: -
D: -
V: TRBV19
J: TRBJ1-3

DNA: TGTGCCAGCAGCCAAGAGGAGGGTGCCACCGGGGAGCTGTTTTTT
CDR3: CASSQEEGATGELFF
size: once
D: -
V: TRBV3-1/TRBV3-2
J: TRBJ2-2

DNA: TGTGCCAGCAGTTATGGACTAGAGCCCCCCCCCGGGGAGCTGTTTTTT
CDR3: CASSYGLEPPPGELFF
size: once
D: TRBD2
V: TRBV6-2/TRBV6-3
J: TRBJ2-2

DNA: TGTGCCAGCAGTGGGCTAGCGGTGAGGAGCAATGAGCAGTTCTTC
CDR3: CASSGLAVRSNEQFF
size: -
D: TRBD2
V: TRBV6-2/TRBV6-3
J: TRBJ2-1

DNA: TGTGCCAGCAGCCAAGATTCTGCGACAGGGGGTGGCTACACCTTC
CDR3: CASSQDSATGGGYTF
size: -
D: TRBD1
V: TRBV3-1/TRBV3-2
J: TRBJ1-2

DNA: TGTGCCAGCAGTCCCGGGACAGAGCAGTTCTTC
CDR3: CASSPGTEQFF
size: -
D: -
V: TRBV12-3/TRBV12-4
J: TRBJ2-1